The clone carrying this TCR beta chain was counted a single time. These data come from a study of Ad26.COV2.S vaccination and SARS-CoV-2 variants. Treatment here: roughly 20 received Ad26.COV2.S at low or high dose, single or two shots; roughly five received placebo; per-sample allocation not given. The study sampled participants on day 63 after the first vaccine or placebo injection. Sequencing was performed with immunoSEQ multiplex PCR; in TCRdb, only in-frame clones are kept and a portion is missing. The sample contains under 400,000 clones, 87% of which appear only once. The sequence was collected from a person aged 18 to 65 who received the Ad26.COV2.S COVID-19 vaccine or a placebo. The source material was peripheral blood, sampled in a trial of Ad26.COV2.S vaccine versus placebo.

CDR3 coding DNA: TGCAGCGTTGGCCGTCTGACAGGGGGCGCTCTATCAGATACGCAGTATTTT. Translated, it gives CSVGRLTGGALSDTQYF. The rearrangement uses TRBV29-1 and TRBJ2-3; 10 positions match TRBD1. V dropped 4 bases and J dropped 4; count of bases not matched to a gene: 14. From germline, CDR1 is SQVTM and CDR2 ANQGSEA. The CDR3 is 17 amino acids.